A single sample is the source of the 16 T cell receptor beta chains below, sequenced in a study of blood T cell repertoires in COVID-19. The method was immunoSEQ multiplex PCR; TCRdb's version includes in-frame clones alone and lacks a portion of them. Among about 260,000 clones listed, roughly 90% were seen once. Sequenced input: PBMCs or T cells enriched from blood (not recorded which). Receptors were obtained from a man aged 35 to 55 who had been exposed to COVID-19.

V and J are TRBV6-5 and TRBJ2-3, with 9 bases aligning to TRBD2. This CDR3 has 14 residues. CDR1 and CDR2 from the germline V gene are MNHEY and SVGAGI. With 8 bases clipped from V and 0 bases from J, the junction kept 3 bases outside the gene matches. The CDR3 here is CASALAGSTDTQYF. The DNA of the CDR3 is TGTGCCAGCGCGCTAGCGGGGAGCACAGATACGCAGTATTTT.

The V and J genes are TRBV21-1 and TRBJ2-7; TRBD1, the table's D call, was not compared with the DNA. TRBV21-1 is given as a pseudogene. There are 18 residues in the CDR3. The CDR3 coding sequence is TGTGCCAGCAGCGCCAAAGCCGGTTGGACAGGGGTGGGTATCGAGCAGTACTTC. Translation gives CASSAKAGWTGVGIEQYF.

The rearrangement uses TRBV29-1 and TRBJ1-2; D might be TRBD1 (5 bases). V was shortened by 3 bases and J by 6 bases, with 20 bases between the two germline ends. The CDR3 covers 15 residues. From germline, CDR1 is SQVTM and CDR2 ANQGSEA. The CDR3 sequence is CSVDLGTSGVDGYTF. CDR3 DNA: TGCAGCGTTGACCTCGGAACGTCGGGGGTTGATGGCTACACCTTC.

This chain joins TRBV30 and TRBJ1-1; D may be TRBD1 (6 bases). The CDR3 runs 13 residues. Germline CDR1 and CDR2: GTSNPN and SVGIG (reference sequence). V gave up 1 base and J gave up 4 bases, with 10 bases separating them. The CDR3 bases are TGTGCCTGGAGTGGGGGGCAGAGCACTGAAGCTTTCTTT. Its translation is CAWSGGQSTEAFF.

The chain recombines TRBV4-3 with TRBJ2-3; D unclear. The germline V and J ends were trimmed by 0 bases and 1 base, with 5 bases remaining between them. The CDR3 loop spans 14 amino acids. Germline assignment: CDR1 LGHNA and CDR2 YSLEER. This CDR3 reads CASSQDSGTDTQYF. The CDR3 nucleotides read TGCGCCAGCAGCCAAGATTCGGGCACAGATACGCAGTATTTT.

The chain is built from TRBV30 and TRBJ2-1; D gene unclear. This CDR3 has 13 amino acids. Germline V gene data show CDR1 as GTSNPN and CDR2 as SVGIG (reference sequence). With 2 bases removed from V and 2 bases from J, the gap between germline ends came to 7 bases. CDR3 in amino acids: CAWSSTTYNEQFF. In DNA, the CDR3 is TGTGCCTGGAGTTCTACTACCTACAATGAGCAGTTCTTC.

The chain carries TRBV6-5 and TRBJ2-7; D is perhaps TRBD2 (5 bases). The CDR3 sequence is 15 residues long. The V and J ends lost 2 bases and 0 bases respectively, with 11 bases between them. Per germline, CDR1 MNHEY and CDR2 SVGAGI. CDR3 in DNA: TGTGCCAGCAGTTACCGAGGGCCAACCTCCTACGAGCAGTACTTC. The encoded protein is CASSYRGPTSYEQYF.

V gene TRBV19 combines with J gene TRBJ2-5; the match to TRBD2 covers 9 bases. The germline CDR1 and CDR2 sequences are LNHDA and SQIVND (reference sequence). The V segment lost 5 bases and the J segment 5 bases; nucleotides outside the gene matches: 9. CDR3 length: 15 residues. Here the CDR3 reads CASSSGLAGGETQYF. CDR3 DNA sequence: TGTGCCAGTAGTTCGGGACTAGCAGGGGGGGAGACCCAGTACTTC.

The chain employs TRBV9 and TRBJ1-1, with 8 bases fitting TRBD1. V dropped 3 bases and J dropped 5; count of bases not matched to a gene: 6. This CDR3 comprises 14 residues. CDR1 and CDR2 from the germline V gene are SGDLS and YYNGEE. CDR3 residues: CASSAQGALTEAFF. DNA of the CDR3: TGTGCCAGCAGCGCTCAGGGGGCGTTAACTGAAGCTTTCTTT. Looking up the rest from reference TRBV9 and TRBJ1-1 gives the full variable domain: DSGVTQTPKHLITATGQRVTLRCSPRSGDLSVYWYQQSLDQGLQFLIQYYNGEERAKGNILERFSAQQFPDLHSELNLSSLELGDSALYFCASSAQGALTEAFFGQGTRLTVV.

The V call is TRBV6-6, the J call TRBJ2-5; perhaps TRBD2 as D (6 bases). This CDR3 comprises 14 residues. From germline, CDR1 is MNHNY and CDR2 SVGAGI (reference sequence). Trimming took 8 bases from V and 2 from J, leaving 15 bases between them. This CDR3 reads CASGGRGTQETQYF. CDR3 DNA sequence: TGTGCCAGCGGTGGGCGCGGGACTCAAGAGACCCAGTACTTC.

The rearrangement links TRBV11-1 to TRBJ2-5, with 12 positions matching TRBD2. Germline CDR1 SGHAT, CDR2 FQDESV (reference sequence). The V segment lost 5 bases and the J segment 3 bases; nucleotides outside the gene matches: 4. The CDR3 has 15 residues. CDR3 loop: CASSPWTSGKETQYF. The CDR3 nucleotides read TGTGCCAGCAGCCCTTGGACTAGCGGGAAAGAGACCCAGTACTTC.

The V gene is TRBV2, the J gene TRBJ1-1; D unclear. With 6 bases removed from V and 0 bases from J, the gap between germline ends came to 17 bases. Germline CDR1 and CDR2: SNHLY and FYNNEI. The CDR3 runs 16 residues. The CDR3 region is CASSYGRLTMNTEAFF. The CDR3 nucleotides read TGTGCCAGCAGCTACGGGAGGCTGACCATGAACACTGAAGCTTTCTTT.

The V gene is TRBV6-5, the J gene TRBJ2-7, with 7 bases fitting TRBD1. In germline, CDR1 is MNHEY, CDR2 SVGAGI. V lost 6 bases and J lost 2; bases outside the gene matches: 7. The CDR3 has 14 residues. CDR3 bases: TGTGCCAGCAGCCCCCGGGACAGTACCTACGAGCAGTACTTC. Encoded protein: CASSPRDSTYEQYF.

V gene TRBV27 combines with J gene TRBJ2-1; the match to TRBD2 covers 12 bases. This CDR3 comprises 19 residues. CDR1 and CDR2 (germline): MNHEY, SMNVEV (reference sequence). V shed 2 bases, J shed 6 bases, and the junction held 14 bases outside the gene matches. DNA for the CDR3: TGTGCCAGCAGTTTAAGGGGGGGTACTAGCGGGAGGACGAGCAATGAGCAGTTCTTC. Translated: CASSLRGGTSGRTSNEQFF.

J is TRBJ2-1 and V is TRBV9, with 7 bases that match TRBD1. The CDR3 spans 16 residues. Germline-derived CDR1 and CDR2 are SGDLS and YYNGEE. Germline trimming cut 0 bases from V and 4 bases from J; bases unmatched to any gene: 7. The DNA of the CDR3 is TGTGCCAGCAGCGTAGCCCCTCAGACAGGGTACAATGAGCAGTTCTTC. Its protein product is CASSVAPQTGYNEQFF. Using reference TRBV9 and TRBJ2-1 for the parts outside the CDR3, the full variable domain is DSGVTQTPKHLITATGQRVTLRCSPRSGDLSVYWYQQSLDQGLQFLIQYYNGEERAKGNILERFSAQQFPDLHSELNLSSLELGDSALYFCASSVAPQTGYNEQFFGPGTRLTVL.

The CDR3 coding sequence is TGTGCCAGCAGTTCACCCGGGGTGCCCAATGAGCAGTTCTTC. Amino acid sequence: CASSSPGVPNEQFF. The chain employs TRBV28 and TRBJ2-1; weak D call: TRBD2 (5 bases). V dropped 4 bases and J dropped 6 bases, with 13 bases sitting between them. Germline V gene lookup returns CDR1 MDHEN and CDR2 SYDVKM. This CDR3 spans 14 amino acids.